The entry below describes one T cell receptor beta chain. Its cognate antigen is unknown. The read ends 3 residues early relative to the CDR3; the germline J gene fills the gap. This sample is part of a study of T cells in women clearing cervical HPV infection. Average input was roughly 1,200 ng genomic DNA for immunoSEQ TCR beta CDR3 amplification. Assay used: immunoSEQ multiplex PCR; TCRdb lists only in-frame clones, some missing. Seen in this sample are tens of thousands of clones; the ten most common clones hold 20% to 25%. This CDR3 is built from 14 residues. Germline loops: CDR1 SGHTA, CDR2 FQGNSA. V lost 5 bases, J lost 2 bases, and 5 bases stayed unmatched. Findings and limits, study-wide: Repertoire richness, not evenness, was significantly elevated in CIN3+ cases versus controls.

The specimen sequenced was blood buffy coat. The sequence was obtained from a woman aged 18 to 75 with a cervical HPV16 infection that either progressed to CIN3+ or cleared (not recorded which). The V gene is TRBV7-2, the J gene TRBJ2-5; 7 nucleotides agree with TRBD2. CDR3 DNA (partial): TGTGCCAGCAGCCCGGGACTAATACAAGAGACC. It translates to CASSPGLIQET. The whole CDR3 reads CASSPGLIQETQYF.